This record looks at one T cell receptor beta chain sequence and its context. Deletions cut 2 bases from V and 2 bases from J, with 13 bases between. This CDR3 region has 15 residues. Germline lookup yields CDR1 MNHEY and CDR2 SVGAGI. Profiled with immunoSEQ multiplex PCR; TCRdb holds only in-frame clones, not every one. The sample lists around 21,000 clones; roughly 88% were seen once. This sample is drawn from a study of PD-1 and CTLA-4 blockade in melanoma. The source of this sequence is a human donor with melanoma. The rearrangement uses TRBV6-5 and TRBJ2-7; the D gene is possibly TRBD1 (5 bases). The sample consisted of CD8+ T cells from peripheral blood, taken before anti-PD-1 treatment. CDR3 loop: CASSYGAGIPYEQYF. The CDR3 region has the DNA TGTGCCAGCAGTTACGGGGCAGGGATTCCCTACGAGCAGTACTTC.